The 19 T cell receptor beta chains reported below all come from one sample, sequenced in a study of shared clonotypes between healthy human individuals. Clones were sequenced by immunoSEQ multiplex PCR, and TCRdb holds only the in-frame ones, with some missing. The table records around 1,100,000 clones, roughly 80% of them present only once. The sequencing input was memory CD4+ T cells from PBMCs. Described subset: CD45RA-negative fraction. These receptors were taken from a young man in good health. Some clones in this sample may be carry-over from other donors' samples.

The CDR3 DNA reads TGTGCCAGCAGCCCGGGCGGAGAGACCCAGTACTTC. Translation gives CASSPGGETQYF. The chain is built from TRBV5-6 and TRBJ2-5; D remains ambiguous. V was pared by 4 bases and J by 4 bases, with 8 bases between. Germline CDR1 reads SGHDT; CDR2 reads YYEEEE. This CDR3 comprises 12 residues.

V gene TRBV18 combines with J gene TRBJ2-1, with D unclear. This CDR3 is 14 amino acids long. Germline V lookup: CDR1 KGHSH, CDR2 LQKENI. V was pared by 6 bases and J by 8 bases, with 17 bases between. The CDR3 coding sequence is TGTGCCAGCTCTTGGGGTCACGCGGCGGATGAGCAGTTCTTC. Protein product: CASSWGHAADEQFF.

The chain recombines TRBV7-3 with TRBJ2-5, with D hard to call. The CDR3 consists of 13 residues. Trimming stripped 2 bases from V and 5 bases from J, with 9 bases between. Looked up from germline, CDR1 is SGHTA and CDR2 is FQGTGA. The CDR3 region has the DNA TGTGCCAGCAGCTTAGACCCCCGGGAGACCCAGTACTTC. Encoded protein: CASSLDPRETQYF.

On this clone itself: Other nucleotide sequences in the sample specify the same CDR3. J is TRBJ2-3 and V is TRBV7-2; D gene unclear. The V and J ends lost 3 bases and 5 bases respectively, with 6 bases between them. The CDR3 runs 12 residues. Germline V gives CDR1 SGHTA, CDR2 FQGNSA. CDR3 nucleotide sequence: TGTGCCAGCAGCTTGGCTCGAGATACGCAGTATTTT. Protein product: CASSLARDTQYF.

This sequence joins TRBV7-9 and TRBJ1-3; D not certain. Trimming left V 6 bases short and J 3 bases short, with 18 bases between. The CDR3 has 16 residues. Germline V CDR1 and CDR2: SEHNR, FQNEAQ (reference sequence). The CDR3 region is CASRMGADLGGNTIYF. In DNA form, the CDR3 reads TGTGCCAGCAGGATGGGTGCGGACCTAGGTGGAAACACCATATATTTT.

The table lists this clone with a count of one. CDR3 amino acids: CSVPLARQGPYGYTF. For the CDR3, the DNA is TGCAGCGTACCCCTCGCGAGGCAGGGACCTTATGGCTACACCTTC. The V gene is TRBV29-1, the J gene TRBJ1-2; D might be TRBD1 (5 bases). CDR1 and CDR2 (germline): SQVTM, ANQGSEA. CDR3 size: 15 residues. V lost 6 bases to trimming and J lost 5 bases, with 22 bases between them.

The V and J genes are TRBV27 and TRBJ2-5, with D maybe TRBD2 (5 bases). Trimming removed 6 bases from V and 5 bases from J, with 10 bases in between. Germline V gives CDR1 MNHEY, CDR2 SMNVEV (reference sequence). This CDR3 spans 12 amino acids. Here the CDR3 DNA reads TGTGCCAGCAGGAGACCGGGGGAGACCCAGTACTTC. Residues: CASRRPGETQYF.

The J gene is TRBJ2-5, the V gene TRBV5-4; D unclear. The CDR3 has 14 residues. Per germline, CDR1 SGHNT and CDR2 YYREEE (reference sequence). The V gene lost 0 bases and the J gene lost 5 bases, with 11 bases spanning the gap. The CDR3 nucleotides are TGTGCCAGCAGCTTGGACCCTGGTGTGGAGACCCAGTACTTC. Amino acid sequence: CASSLDPGVETQYF. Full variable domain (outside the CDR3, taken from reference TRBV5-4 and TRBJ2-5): ETGVTQSPTHLIKTRGQQVTLRCSSQSGHNTVSWYQQALGQGPQFIFQYYREEENGRGNFPPRFSGLQFPNYSSELNVNALELDDSALYLCASSLDPGVETQYFGPGTRLLVL.

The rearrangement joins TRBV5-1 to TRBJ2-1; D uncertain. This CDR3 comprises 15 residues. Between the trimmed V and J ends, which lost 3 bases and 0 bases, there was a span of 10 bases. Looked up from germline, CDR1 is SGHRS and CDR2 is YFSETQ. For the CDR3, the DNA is TGCGCCAGCAGCTGGAGCCGTAGCTCCTACAATGAGCAGTTCTTC. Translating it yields CASSWSRSSYNEQFF.

The CDR3: CATLGERETSPFF. CDR3 DNA sequence: TGTGCCACCCTGGGGGAGCGGGAGACGTCCCCGTTCTTC. V and J are TRBV28 and TRBJ2-1; 8 positions agree with TRBD2. The junction had 17 bases not matched to a gene; V was cut back by 10 bases and J by 15 bases. The length of the CDR3 is 13 residues. Looked up from germline, CDR1 is MDHEN and CDR2 is SYDVKM.

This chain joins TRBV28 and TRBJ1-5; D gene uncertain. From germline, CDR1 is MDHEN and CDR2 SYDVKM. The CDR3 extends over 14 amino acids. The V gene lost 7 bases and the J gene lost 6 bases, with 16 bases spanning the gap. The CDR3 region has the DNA TGTGCCAGCACCCCCCTCGGGAGAATTCAGCCCCAGCATTTT. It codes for CASTPLGRIQPQHF.

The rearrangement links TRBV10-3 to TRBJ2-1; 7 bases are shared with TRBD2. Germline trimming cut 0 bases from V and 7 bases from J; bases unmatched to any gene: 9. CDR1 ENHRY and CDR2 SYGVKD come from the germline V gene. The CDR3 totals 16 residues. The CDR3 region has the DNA TGTGCCATCAGTGAGTCGCGTGCCTTACTAGCGAATGAGCAGTTCTTC. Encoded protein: CAISESRALLANEQFF.

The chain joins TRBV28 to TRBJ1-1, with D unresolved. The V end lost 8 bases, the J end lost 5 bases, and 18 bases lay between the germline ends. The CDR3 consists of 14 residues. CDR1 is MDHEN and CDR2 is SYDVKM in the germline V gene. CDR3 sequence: CASPPSTGHTEAFF. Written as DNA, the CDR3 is TGTGCCAGCCCTCCGTCTACGGGTCATACTGAAGCTTTCTTT. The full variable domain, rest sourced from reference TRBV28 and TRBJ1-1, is DVKVTQSSRYLVKRTGEKVFLECVQDMDHENMFWYRQDPGLGLRLIYFSYDVKMKEKGDIPEGYSVSREKKERFSLILESASTNQTSMYLCASPPSTGHTEAFFGQGTRLTVV.

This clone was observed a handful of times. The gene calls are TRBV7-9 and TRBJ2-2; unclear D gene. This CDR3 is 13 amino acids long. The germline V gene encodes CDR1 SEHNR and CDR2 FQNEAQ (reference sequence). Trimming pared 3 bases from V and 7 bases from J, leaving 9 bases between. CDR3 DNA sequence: TGTGCCAGCAGCTTCGTTCGATTCGGGGAGCTGTTTTTT. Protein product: CASSFVRFGELFF. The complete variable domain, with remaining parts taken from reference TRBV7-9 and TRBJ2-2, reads DTGVSQNPRHKITKRGQNVTFRCDPISEHNRLYWYRQTLGQGPEFLTYFQNEAQLEKSRLLSDRFSAERPKGSFSTLEIQRTEQGDSAMYLCASSFVRFGELFFGEGSRLTVL.

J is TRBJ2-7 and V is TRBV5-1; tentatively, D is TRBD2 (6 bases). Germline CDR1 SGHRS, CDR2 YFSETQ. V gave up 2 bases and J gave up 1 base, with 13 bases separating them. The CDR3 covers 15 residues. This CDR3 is CASSFGGARSYEQYF. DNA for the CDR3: TGCGCCAGCAGCTTTGGAGGGGCGAGGTCCTACGAGCAGTACTTC.

CDR3 bases: TGCGCCAGCAGCTTGGCCGGGGGACAGGAGTACTATGGCTACACCTTC. Its translation: CASSLAGGQEYYGYTF. This rearrangement joins TRBV5-1 to TRBJ1-2; 8 nucleotides agree with TRBD1. Germline CDR1 and CDR2: SGHRS and YFSETQ. CDR3 size: 16 residues. Germline trimming cut 0 bases from V and 3 bases from J; bases unmatched to any gene: 7.

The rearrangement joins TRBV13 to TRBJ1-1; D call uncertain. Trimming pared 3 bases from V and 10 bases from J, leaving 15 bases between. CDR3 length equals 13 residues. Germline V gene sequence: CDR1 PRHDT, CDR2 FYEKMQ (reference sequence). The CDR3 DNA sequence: TGTGCCAGCAGCTTTAAAGGGAGAAATGTAGCTTTCTTT. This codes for CASSFKGRNVAFF. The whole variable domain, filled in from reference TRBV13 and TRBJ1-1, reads AAGVIQSPRHLIKEKRETATLKCYPIPRHDTVYWYQQGPGQDPQFLISFYEKMQSDKGSIPDRFSAQQFSDYHSELNMSSLELGDSALYFCASSFKGRNVAFFGQGTRLTVV.

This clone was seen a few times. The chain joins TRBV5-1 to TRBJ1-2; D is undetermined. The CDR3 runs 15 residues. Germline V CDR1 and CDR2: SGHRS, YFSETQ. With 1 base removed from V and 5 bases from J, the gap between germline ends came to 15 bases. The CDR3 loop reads CASSLSQPDLYGYTF. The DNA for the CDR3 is TGCGCCAGCAGCTTGTCCCAACCGGATTTATATGGCTACACCTTC.

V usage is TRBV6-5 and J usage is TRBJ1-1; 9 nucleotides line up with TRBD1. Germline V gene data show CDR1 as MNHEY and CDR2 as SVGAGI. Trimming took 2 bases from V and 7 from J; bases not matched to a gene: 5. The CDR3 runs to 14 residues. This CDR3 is CASSYQRTGDEAFF. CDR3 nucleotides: TGTGCCAGCAGTTACCAACGGACAGGGGATGAAGCTTTCTTT.